What follows are 31 T cell receptor beta chains derived from one specimen sequenced in a study of blood T cell repertoires in COVID-19 (dated by TCRdb to the early 2020s). Library preparation was by the immunoSEQ multiplex PCR assay. As stored in TCRdb, this immuneACCESS dataset retains in-frame rearrangements with V and J assigned. A fraction of the clones does not appear; measured against another copy, unresolved V genes explain less than half of the discrepancy, and the remainder lacks a known reason. The sample yields about 81,000 clones; 89% were counted once. 12% of the sample comes from the top ten. Material for sequencing was peripheral blood. These receptor sequences come from a man in his sixties or seventies with active or convalescent COVID-19.

The chain combines TRBV15 with TRBJ1-4, with no clear D. Per the germline V gene, CDR1 is LNHNV and CDR2 is YYDKDF (reference sequence). The length of the CDR3 is 17 residues. V dropped 3 bases and J dropped 4 bases, with 18 bases sitting between them. The DNA for the CDR3 is TGTGCCACCAGCAGGGGCCCCTACTTAAGGATTAATGAAAAACTGTTTTTT. Protein sequence: CATSRGPYLRINEKLFF.

This chain joins TRBV2 and TRBJ2-2, with D possibly matching TRBD1 (6 bases). Germline lookup yields CDR1 SNHLY and CDR2 FYNNEI. The CDR3 has 16 amino acids. Trimming cost V 5 bases and J 5 bases, with 18 bases left between them. Written as DNA, the CDR3 is TGTGCCAGCAGTACCTCTCAGGGGAGTAGGACCGGGGAGCTGTTTTTT. Translating it yields CASSTSQGSRTGELFF.

V is TRBV7-6 and J is TRBJ2-5; D unclear. The germline V gene encodes CDR1 SGHVS and CDR2 FNYEAQ. The ends were cut back, 3 bases at V and 2 bases at J, with 7 bases in the middle. The CDR3 runs 13 residues. CDR3 sequence: CASSFYSQETQYF. The CDR3 region has the DNA TGTGCCAGCAGCTTTTACAGTCAAGAGACCCAGTACTTC.

The V gene is TRBV18, the J gene TRBJ1-3; D not certain. The germline V gene encodes CDR1 KGHSH and CDR2 LQKENI. The CDR3 has 16 amino acids. Between the trimmed V and J ends, which lost 4 bases and 0 bases, there was a span of 13 bases. CDR3 DNA sequence: TGTGCCAGCTCACTACGGACTGGAAGCTCTGGAAACACCATATATTTT. Translated, it gives CASSLRTGSSGNTIYF.

The rearrangement links TRBV29-1 to TRBJ1-1; D gene unclear. The germline CDR1 and CDR2 sequences are SQVTM and ANQGSEA. V lost 5 bases to trimming and J lost 0 bases, with 13 bases between them. The CDR3 length is 14 residues. The chain's CDR3 is CSVFEQIMNTEAFF. The CDR3 region has the DNA TGCAGCGTTTTCGAACAAATTATGAACACTGAAGCTTTCTTT.

The chain carries TRBV20-1 and TRBJ2-3; possibly TRBD2 for D (5 bases). Trimming left V 5 bases short and J 3 bases short, with 6 bases between. The CDR3 extends over 11 amino acids. CDR1 DFQATT and CDR2 SNEGSKA come from the germline V gene (reference sequence). The CDR3 DNA follows: TGCAGTGCTCGGAGGACAGATACGCAGTATTTT. Translated, it gives CSARRTDTQYF.

The V gene is TRBV10-3, the J gene TRBJ2-2; 12 bases align to TRBD1. There are 14 residues in the CDR3. J was trimmed by 4 bases and V by 8 bases; bases with no gene match: 2. From germline, CDR1 is ENHRY and CDR2 SYGVKD. In nucleotides, the CDR3 is TGTGCCATCGGGGGACAGGGGGCCACCGGGGAGCTGTTTTTT. Translation gives CAIGGQGATGELFF.

The rearrangement joins TRBV7-2 to TRBJ2-2, with TRBD1 matching over 9 bases. The V gene end was trimmed by 4 bases and the J gene end by 6 bases; junction bases not matched to a gene: 9. Germline CDR1 and CDR2: SGHTA and FQGNSA. The CDR3 is 16 residues long. In DNA form, the CDR3 reads TGTGCCAGCAGCTACCACCGGGACAGGGCCGCCGGGGAGCTGTTTTTT. This gives the protein CASSYHRDRAAGELFF.

The V call is TRBV27, the J call TRBJ2-3; tentatively, D is TRBD1 (6 bases). V was cut by 0 bases and J by 1 base, with 23 bases left in between. The CDR3 covers 20 residues. Germline V gene sequence: CDR1 MNHEY, CDR2 SMNVEV (reference sequence). CDR3 amino acids: CASSLSRPNRAGGRTDTQYF. The CDR3 DNA reads as TGTGCCAGCAGTTTATCCCGCCCAAATCGGGCTGGGGGCCGCACAGATACGCAGTATTTT.

This chain joins TRBV4-3 and TRBJ2-2, with 9 bases aligning to TRBD1. J gave up 4 bases and V 0 bases, and 6 bases lay outside the gene matches. Germline-derived CDR1 and CDR2 are LGHNA and YSLEER. The CDR3 is 17 residues long. CDR3 in amino acids: CASSQDRGQGGTGELFF. The CDR3 DNA follows: TGCGCCAGCAGCCAAGATCGGGGACAGGGAGGCACCGGGGAGCTGTTTTTT.

The gene calls are TRBV6-1 and TRBJ2-1; tentative D call: TRBD2 (7 bases). V was pared by 2 bases and J by 4 bases, with 12 bases between. The CDR3 totals 15 residues. Germline V CDR1 and CDR2: MNHNS, SASEGT. The CDR3 spells CASSEWGGAYNEQFF. The CDR3 DNA reads as TGTGCCAGCAGTGAATGGGGGGGGGCTTACAATGAGCAGTTCTTC.

The chain is built from TRBV19 and TRBJ1-2; the match to TRBD1 covers 8 bases. CDR1 and CDR2 from the germline V gene are LNHDA and SQIVND (reference sequence). CDR3 size: 14 residues. Trimming took 5 bases from V and 4 from J; bases not matched to a gene: 6. The CDR3 sequence: CASSARDRLYGYTF. CDR3 nucleotide sequence: TGTGCCAGTAGTGCCCGGGACAGGCTCTATGGCTACACCTTC.

The V and J genes are TRBV6-2 or TRBV6-3 and TRBJ2-7; 7 bases agree with TRBD2. Germline lookup yields CDR1 MNHEY and CDR2 SVGEGT. V trimming: 0 bases; J trimming: 4 bases; junction bases outside the gene matches: 3. The CDR3 spans 14 residues. DNA of the CDR3: TGTGCCAGCAGTTACTCGGGAGGGTTGTACGAGCAGTACTTC. This encodes CASSYSGGLYEQYF.

To note about this clone: One end of the junction varies from germline; a read error may be responsible. The chain joins TRBV2 to TRBJ2-7; 9 bases map to TRBD1. The CDR3 contains 15 residues. CDR1 and CDR2 from the germline V gene are SNHLY and FYNNEI. This chain's CDR3 is CASRLPGQGSHEQYF. In DNA form, the CDR3 reads TGTGCCAGCAGGCTTCCGGGACAGGGCTCCCACGAGCAGTACTTC.

The rearrangement uses TRBV5-6 and TRBJ1-6, with D tentatively TRBD1 (5 bases). V was shortened by 2 bases and J by 2 bases, with 14 bases between the two germline ends. The length of the CDR3 is 17 residues. Germline V gene lookup returns CDR1 SGHDT and CDR2 YYEEEE. CDR3 sequence reads: CASSFGTGGAYNSPLHF. DNA of the CDR3: TGTGCCAGCAGCTTCGGAACGGGGGGGGCCTATAATTCACCCCTCCACTTT.

The CDR3 DNA is TGTGCCAGCAGCCAAGATCGGAGTTGGCAAAACACTGAAGCTTTCTTT. Translating it yields CASSQDRSWQNTEAFF. The chain carries TRBV4-2 and TRBJ1-1; no clear D gene. V lost 0 bases and J lost 2, with 13 bases in between. Germline CDR1 is LGHNA and CDR2 is YNFKEQ. The CDR3 has 16 residues.

The gene calls are TRBV12-3 or TRBV12-4 and TRBJ1-2; D is possibly TRBD1 (5 bases). CDR3 length: 13 residues. The ends were cut back, 2 bases at V and 5 bases at J, with 9 bases in the middle. CDR3 sequence reads: CASSLSTAYGYTF. CDR3 nucleotide sequence: TGTGCCAGCAGTTTATCGACAGCGTATGGCTACACCTTC.

The rearrangement joins TRBV7-8 to TRBJ2-7; TRBD1 matches at 7 bases. From germline, CDR1 is SGHVS and CDR2 FQNEAQ. The CDR3 length is 14 residues. V lost 5 bases to trimming and J lost 2 bases; unmatched junction nucleotides: 6. CDR3 region: CASSARDSAYEQYF. In DNA form, the CDR3 reads TGTGCCAGCAGCGCCCGGGACAGCGCCTACGAGCAGTACTTC.

The rearrangement links TRBV7-9 to TRBJ2-5, with 7 bases matching TRBD1. In germline, CDR1 is SEHNR, CDR2 FQNEAQ (reference sequence). J was trimmed by 5 bases and V by 5 bases; bases with no gene match: 14. CDR3 length: 16 amino acids. Here the CDR3 reads CASSPRDSGILETQYF. The DNA for the CDR3 is TGTGCCAGCAGCCCCCGGGACAGTGGTATCTTGGAGACCCAGTACTTC. Complete variable domain (other parts from reference TRBV7-9 and TRBJ2-5): DTGVSQNPRHKITKRGQNVTFRCDPISEHNRLYWYRQTLGQGPEFLTYFQNEAQLEKSRLLSDRFSAERPKGSFSTLEIQRTEQGDSAMYLCASSPRDSGILETQYFGPGTRLLVL.

The chain uses TRBV19 and TRBJ1-6; no firm D call. V lost 7 bases and J lost 10, with 11 bases in between. Germline CDR1 and CDR2: LNHDA and SQIVND (reference sequence). This CDR3 is built from 12 residues. This CDR3 is CASKAGGSPLHF. CDR3 coding DNA: TGTGCCAGTAAAGCAGGCGGGTCACCCCTCCACTTT.

The chain uses TRBV5-1 and TRBJ2-2, with 9 bases lining up with TRBD1. The J segment lost 1 base and the V segment lost 4 bases, leaving 2 bases of the junction unmatched. In germline, CDR1 is SGHRS, CDR2 YFSETQ. There are 15 residues in the CDR3. CDR3 sequence: CASSTDRGNTGELFF. The DNA of the CDR3 is TGCGCCAGCAGCACGGACAGGGGGAACACCGGGGAGCTGTTTTTT.

The chain joins TRBV3-1 (or the pseudogene TRBV3-2) to TRBJ2-5; D ambiguous. CDR1 is LGHDT, CDR2 YNNKEL, per germline (reference sequence). V was cut by 3 bases and J by 2 bases, with 16 bases left in between. This CDR3 is 16 amino acids long. CDR3 amino acids: CASSQFVGSLQETQYF. The CDR3 DNA reads as TGTGCCAGCAGCCAGTTCGTCGGGTCCTTACAAGAGACCCAGTACTTC.

CDR3 bases: TGTGCCTGGAGTCCGGGTACATGGCAGCCCCAGCATTTT. Amino acid sequence: CAWSPGTWQPQHF. The gene calls are TRBV30 and TRBJ1-5; no reliable D call. This CDR3 is built from 13 residues. CDR1 is GTSNPN and CDR2 is SVGIG in the germline V gene (reference sequence). V was pared by 2 bases and J by 7 bases, with 12 bases between.

This chain links TRBV6-5 with TRBJ2-7; 8 bases are a match to TRBD2. Germline V gene data show CDR1 as MNHEY and CDR2 as SVGAGI. The CDR3 runs 13 residues. Trimming cost V 8 bases and J 4 bases; bases outside gene matches: 7. The CDR3: CASSNERGYEQYF. The CDR3 DNA is TGTGCCAGCTCGAACGAGCGGGGGTACGAGCAGTACTTC.

The chain carries TRBV7-9 and TRBJ2-1, with D tentatively TRBD1 (6 bases). CDR3 size: 15 residues. V lost 1 base, J lost 1 base, and 8 bases lay in between. CDR1 is SEHNR, CDR2 FQNEAQ, per germline (reference sequence). In DNA, the CDR3 is TGTGCCAGCAGCTTAGGTCAGGGGTCCTACAATGAGCAGTTCTTC. Residues: CASSLGQGSYNEQFF.

J is TRBJ1-5 and V is TRBV30; a weak D match, TRBD1 (6 bases). This CDR3 has 16 amino acids. V lost 2 bases, J lost 1 base, and 15 bases lay in between. CDR1 is GTSNPN and CDR2 is SVGIG in the germline V gene (reference sequence). The CDR3 DNA reads TGTGCCTGGAGTCTTGGGGGCAGGGTGAGCAATCAGCCCCAGCATTTT. Its translation: CAWSLGGRVSNQPQHF.

The chain uses TRBV19 and TRBJ1-1; possible D gene TRBD1, 6 bases. The length of the CDR3 is 16 residues. The germline V gene has CDR1 LNHDA and CDR2 SQIVND (reference sequence). Deletions cut 5 bases from V and 0 bases from J, with 16 bases between. CDR3: CASSPWRTDLNTEAFF. CDR3 DNA: TGTGCCAGTAGTCCCTGGAGGACAGACTTGAACACTGAAGCTTTCTTT.

The J gene is TRBJ1-4, the V gene TRBV10-3; 8 positions match TRBD1. J lost 8 bases, V lost 3 bases, and 5 bases had no gene match. CDR1 and CDR2 from the germline V gene are ENHRY and SYGVKD. This CDR3 is 14 amino acids long. CDR3 DNA sequence: TGTGCCATCAGTGATCAGGGGGCAGGGGAAAAACTGTTTTTT. Translated, it gives CAISDQGAGEKLFF.

The chain recombines TRBV24-1 with TRBJ2-4, with 8 bases fitting TRBD1. Germline V CDR1 and CDR2: KGHDR, SFDVKD. CDR3 size: 17 residues. Germline trimming cut 3 bases from V and 7 bases from J; bases unmatched to any gene: 13. The CDR3 nucleotides read TGTGCCACCAGTGATGGACCTCGAGGGACAGGCAAGAACATTCAGTACTTC. Amino acids: CATSDGPRGTGKNIQYF.

This clone showed up just a few times. The J gene is TRBJ2-2, the V gene TRBV9; a possible D gene is TRBD1 (5 bases). The germline CDR1 and CDR2 sequences are SGDLS and YYNGEE. V gave up 1 base and J gave up 0 bases, with 13 bases separating them. There are 17 residues in the CDR3. For the CDR3, the DNA is TGTGCCAGCAGCGTATCCCCTCGACAGTCGAACACCGGGGAGCTGTTTTTT. The encoded protein is CASSVSPRQSNTGELFF.

This chain connects TRBV6-5 to TRBJ1-6; TRBD1 is a possible D gene (6 bases). Germline V gives CDR1 MNHEY, CDR2 SVGAGI. V was pared by 5 bases and J by 7 bases, with 15 bases between. There are 15 residues in the CDR3. CDR3 in DNA: TGTGCCAGCAGTCCAGAAGGGGGTAGGAATTCACCCCTCCACTTT. Protein product: CASSPEGGRNSPLHF.